This note documents a single T cell receptor beta chain sequence. What antigen it recognizes has not been identified. Its ends do not fully match the called genes, so a read error is possible. Other nucleotide sequences in the sample specify the same CDR3. This entry belongs to a study of blood T cell repertoires in COVID-19 (dated by TCRdb to the early 2020s). Describing the broader study: Samples from collaborators originated in the United States, Italy and Spain and spanned both the acute and convalescent phases of COVID-19. A de-identified subject ID, COVID-19 status, age in years and sex were almost always included in the sample metadata. The material from the prospective study consisted of cDNA or gDNA derived from T cells, B-cell-depleted T cells, or PBMCs. The samples were drawn from two sources: the first 160 participants of the ongoing ImmuneRACE study, and over 950 subjects contributed by 6 global collaborators. HLA class I and class II types, where available, came from metadata supplied by the sample provider rather than from assay-based typing. Subjects who had been exposed to COVID-19, were actively infected with it, or had recovered from it provided the deeply sampled blood TCRbeta repertoires that made up the dataset. The repertoires were made available in a free public database intended to serve as a resource for research on the immune response to SARS-CoV-2.

The CDR3 goes from the cysteine to the phenylalanine over 14 residues. Just the 42-base CDR3 DNA is kept, in frame starting at base 1. In the germline V gene (reference sequence), CDR1 corresponds to GTSNPN and CDR2 to SVGIG. Each collaborating institution followed its own protocols to collect whole blood in K2EDTA tubes. For TCRbeta analysis, collaborators shipped samples as frozen whole blood, isolated PBMCs, or DNA extracted from either of those sample types. TCRbeta CDR3 regions were amplified from genomic DNA by means of the immunoSEQ Assay, a bias-controlled multiplex PCR. Per the original workflow: The number of nucleated cells in each sample was estimated from the amplification of reference gene primers within the assay. To quantify the absolute abundance of each unique TCRbeta CDR3 rearrangement, sequence reads were collapsed and filtered. For each sample, productive Simpson clonality was calculated as the square root of Simpson's diversity index across productive rearrangements. TCRdb obtained this table from immuneACCESS and retained in-frame rearrangements with V and J assigned. These tables miss some clones; where compared with another copy, unresolved V genes account for less than half of the shortfall, and the remainder is unexplained. D and trimming were read from the DNA, whereas the V and J calls and clone size are those reported in that table. For this sample there are 650,000 to 800,000 clones; about 87% appear just once. The ten most abundant clones make up 0.2% to 0.3% of the sample.

What the research found in general, with its limitations: How much clinical and demographic metadata was included differed by source and by participant, and the metadata was provided uncurated.

The sample consisted of peripheral blood. The sequence links TRBV30 to TRBJ1-2, with the identity of the D gene unclear. The clonotype originates from a young woman with acute or convalescent COVID-19. DNA sequence: TGTGCTTGGAGTGCGGGGAGTCGAAGGTATGGCTACACCTTC. It codes for CAWSAGSRRYGYTF.